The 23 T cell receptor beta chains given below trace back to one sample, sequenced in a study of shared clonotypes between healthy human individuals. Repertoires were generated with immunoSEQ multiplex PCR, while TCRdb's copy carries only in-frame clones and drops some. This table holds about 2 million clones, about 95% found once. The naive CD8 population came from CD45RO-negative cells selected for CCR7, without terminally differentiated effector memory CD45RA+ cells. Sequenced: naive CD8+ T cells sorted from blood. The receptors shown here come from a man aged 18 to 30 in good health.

In nucleotides, the CDR3 is TGTGCCAGCAGCGAATTCTTGGGCTCCTACGAGCAGTACTTC. It yields the protein CASSEFLGSYEQYF. V gene TRBV2 combines with J gene TRBJ2-7, with D uncertain. Trimming shortened V by 6 bases and J by 0 bases, and 12 bases separated the two germline ends. Germline CDR1 is SNHLY and CDR2 is FYNNEI. CDR3 size: 14 residues.

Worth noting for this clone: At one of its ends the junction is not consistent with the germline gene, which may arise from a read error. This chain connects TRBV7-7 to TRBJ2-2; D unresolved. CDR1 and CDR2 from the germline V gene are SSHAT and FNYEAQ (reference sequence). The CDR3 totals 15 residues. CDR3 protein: CASSLGPPYTGELFF. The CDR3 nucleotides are TGTGCTAGCAGCCTCGGACCGCCTTACACCGGGGAGCTGTTTTTT.

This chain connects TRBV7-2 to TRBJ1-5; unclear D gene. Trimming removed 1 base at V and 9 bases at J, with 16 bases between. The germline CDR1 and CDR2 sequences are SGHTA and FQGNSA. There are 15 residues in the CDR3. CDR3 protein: CASSLDGLGDPPQHF. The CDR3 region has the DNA TGTGCCAGCAGCTTAGATGGACTTGGGGATCCGCCCCAGCATTTT.

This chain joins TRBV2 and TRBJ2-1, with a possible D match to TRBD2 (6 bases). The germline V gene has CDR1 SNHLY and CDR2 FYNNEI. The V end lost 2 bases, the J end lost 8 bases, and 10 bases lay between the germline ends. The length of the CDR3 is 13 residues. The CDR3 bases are TGTGCCAGCAGTGAATCGCGGGGCTATGAGCAGTTCTTC. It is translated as CASSESRGYEQFF.

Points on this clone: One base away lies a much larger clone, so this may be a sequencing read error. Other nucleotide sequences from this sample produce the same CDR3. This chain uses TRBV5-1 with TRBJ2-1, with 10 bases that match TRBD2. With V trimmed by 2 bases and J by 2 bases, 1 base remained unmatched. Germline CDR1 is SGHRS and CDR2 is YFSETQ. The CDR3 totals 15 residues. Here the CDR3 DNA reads TGCGCCAGCAGCTTAGCGGGAGGGGCCTACAATGAGCAGTTCTTC. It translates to CASSLAGGAYNEQFF. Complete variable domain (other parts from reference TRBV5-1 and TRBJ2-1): KAGVTQTPRYLIKTRGQQVTLSCSPISGHRSVSWYQQTPGQGLQFLFEYFSETQRNKGNFPGRFSGRQFSNSRSEMNVSTLELGDSALYLCASSLAGGAYNEQFFGPGTRLTVL.

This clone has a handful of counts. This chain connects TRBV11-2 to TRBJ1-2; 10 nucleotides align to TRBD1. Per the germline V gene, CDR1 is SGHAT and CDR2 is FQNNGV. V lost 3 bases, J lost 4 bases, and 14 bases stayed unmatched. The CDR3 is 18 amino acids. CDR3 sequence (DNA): TGTGCCAGCAGCTTTATGCTTGCCGGGACAGGGGAGAGCTATGGCTACACCTTC. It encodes CASSFMLAGTGESYGYTF.

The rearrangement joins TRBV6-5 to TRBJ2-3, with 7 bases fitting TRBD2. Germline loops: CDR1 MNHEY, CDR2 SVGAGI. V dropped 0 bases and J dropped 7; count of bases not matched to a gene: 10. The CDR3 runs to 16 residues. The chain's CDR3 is CASSYSVAGESNTQYF. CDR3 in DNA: TGTGCCAGCAGTTACTCTGTCGCGGGAGAATCGAATACGCAGTATTTT.

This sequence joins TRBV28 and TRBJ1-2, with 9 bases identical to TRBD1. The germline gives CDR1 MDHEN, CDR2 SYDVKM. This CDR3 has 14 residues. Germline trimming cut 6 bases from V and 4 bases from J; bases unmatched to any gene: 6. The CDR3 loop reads CASSLGQGTYGYTF. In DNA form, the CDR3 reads TGTGCCAGCAGCCTGGGACAGGGTACCTATGGCTACACCTTC.

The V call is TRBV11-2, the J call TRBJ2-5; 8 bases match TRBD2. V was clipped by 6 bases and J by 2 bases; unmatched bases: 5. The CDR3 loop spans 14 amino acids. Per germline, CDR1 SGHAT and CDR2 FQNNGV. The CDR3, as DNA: TGTGCCAGCAGAGTAGCGGGATTTCAAGAGACCCAGTACTTC. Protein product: CASRVAGFQETQYF.

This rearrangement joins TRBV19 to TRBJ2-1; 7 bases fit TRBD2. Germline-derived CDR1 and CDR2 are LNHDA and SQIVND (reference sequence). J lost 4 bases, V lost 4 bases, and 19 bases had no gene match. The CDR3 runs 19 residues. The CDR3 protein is CASSTRVTLAGNRYNEQFF. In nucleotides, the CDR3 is TGTGCCAGTAGTACTCGAGTCACTTTAGCGGGTAACCGGTACAATGAGCAGTTCTTC.

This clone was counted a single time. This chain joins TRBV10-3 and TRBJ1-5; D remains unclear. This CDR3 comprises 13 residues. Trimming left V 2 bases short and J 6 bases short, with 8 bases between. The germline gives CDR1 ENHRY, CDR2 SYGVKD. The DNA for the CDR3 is TGTGCCATCAGTGAGGAGGGAGGTCAGCCCCAGCATTTT. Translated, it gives CAISEEGGQPQHF.

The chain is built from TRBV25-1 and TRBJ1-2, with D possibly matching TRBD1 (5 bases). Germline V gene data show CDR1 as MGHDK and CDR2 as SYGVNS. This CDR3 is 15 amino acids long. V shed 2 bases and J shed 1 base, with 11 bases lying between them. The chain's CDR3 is CASSEGGIGNYGYTF. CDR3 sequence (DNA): TGTGCCAGCAGTGAAGGGGGGATAGGTAACTATGGCTACACCTTC.

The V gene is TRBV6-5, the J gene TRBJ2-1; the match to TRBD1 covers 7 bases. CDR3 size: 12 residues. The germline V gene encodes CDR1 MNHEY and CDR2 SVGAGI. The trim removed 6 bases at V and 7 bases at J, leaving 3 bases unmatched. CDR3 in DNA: TGTGCCAGCAGCGAGACAGGGAATGAGCAGTTCTTC. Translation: CASSETGNEQFF.

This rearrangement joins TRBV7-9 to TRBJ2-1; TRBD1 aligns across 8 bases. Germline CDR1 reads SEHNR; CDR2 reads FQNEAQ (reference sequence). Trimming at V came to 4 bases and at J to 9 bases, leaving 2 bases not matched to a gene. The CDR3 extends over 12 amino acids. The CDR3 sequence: CASSSDRGEQFF. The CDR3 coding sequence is TGTGCCAGCAGCTCTGACAGGGGTGAGCAGTTCTTC.

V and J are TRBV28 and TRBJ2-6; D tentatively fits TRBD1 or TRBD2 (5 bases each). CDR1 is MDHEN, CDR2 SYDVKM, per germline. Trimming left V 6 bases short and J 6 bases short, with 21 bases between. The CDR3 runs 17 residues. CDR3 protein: CASSRGPSLGAANVLTF. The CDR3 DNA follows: TGTGCCAGCAGCCGGGGCCCCTCCCTCGGGGCGGCCAACGTCCTGACTTTC.

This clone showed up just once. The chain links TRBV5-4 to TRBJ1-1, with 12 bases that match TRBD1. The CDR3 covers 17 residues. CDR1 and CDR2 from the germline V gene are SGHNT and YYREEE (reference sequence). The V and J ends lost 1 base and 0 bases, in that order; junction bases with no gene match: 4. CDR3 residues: CASSLTRDRGLNTEAFF. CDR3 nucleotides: TGTGCCAGCAGCTTGACCCGGGACAGGGGGCTGAACACTGAAGCTTTCTTT.

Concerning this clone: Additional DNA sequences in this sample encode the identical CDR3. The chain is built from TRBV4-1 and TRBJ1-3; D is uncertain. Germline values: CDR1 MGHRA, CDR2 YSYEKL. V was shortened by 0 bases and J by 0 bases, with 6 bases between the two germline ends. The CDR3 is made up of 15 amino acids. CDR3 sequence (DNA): TGCGCCAGCAGCCAAGACCCAGGCTCTGGAAACACCATATATTTT. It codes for CASSQDPGSGNTIYF.

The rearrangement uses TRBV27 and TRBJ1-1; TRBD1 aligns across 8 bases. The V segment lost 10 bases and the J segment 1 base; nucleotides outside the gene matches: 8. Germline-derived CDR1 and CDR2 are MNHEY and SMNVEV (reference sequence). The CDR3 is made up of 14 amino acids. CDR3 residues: CATSSTGANTEAFF. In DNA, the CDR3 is TGTGCCACCTCGTCGACAGGGGCGAACACTGAAGCTTTCTTT.

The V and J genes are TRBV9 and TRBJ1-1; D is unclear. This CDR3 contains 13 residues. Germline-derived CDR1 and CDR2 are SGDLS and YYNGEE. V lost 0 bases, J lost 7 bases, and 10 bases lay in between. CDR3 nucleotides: TGTGCCAGCAGCGTAGATGGCCACCTTGAAGCTTTCTTT. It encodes CASSVDGHLEAFF. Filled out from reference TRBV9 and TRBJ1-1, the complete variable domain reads DSGVTQTPKHLITATGQRVTLRCSPRSGDLSVYWYQQSLDQGLQFLIQYYNGEERAKGNILERFSAQQFPDLHSELNLSSLELGDSALYFCASSVDGHLEAFFGQGTRLTVV.

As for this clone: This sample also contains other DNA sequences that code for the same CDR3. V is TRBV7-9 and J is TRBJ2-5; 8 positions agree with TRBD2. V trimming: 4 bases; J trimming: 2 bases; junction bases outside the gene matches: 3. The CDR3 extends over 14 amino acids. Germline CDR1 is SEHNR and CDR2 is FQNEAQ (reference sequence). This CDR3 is CASSSTSGQETQYF. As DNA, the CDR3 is TGTGCCAGCAGCTCTACTAGCGGTCAAGAGACCCAGTACTTC.

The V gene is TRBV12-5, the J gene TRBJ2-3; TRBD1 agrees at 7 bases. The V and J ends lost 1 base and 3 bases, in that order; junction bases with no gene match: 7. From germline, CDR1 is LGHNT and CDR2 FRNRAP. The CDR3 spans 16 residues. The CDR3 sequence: CASGLATGMETDTQYF. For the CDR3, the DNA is TGTGCTAGTGGTTTGGCGACAGGGATGGAGACAGATACGCAGTATTTT.

DNA for the CDR3: TGTGCCAGCAGTTACTCGACTTGGTCAGACACCGGGGAGCTGTTTTTT. This sequence encodes CASSYSTWSDTGELFF. V usage is TRBV6-5 and J usage is TRBJ2-2; D is unresolved. With 0 bases removed from V and 3 bases from J, the gap between germline ends came to 11 bases. CDR3 length equals 16 residues. From germline, CDR1 is MNHEY and CDR2 SVGAGI.

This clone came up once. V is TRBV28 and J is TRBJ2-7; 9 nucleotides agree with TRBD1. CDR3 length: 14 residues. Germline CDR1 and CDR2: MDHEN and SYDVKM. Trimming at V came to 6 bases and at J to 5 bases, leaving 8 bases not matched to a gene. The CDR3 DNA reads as TGTGCCAGCAGAACCCGGGACAGGGCCCACGAGCAGTACTTC. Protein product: CASRTRDRAHEQYF.